This T cell receptor beta chain was obtained from a study of blood T cell repertoires in COVID-19. Background on the study: Donors in the United States, Italy and Spain gave samples during acute or convalescent COVID-19. In each case, the material was cDNA or gDNA derived from T cells, B-cell-depleted T cells, or PBMCs.

Participants' reported clinical history set cohort assignment. The CDR3 loop spans 15 amino acids. V dropped 2 bases and J dropped 6; count of bases not matched to a gene: 6. Germline CDR1 reads SGHTA; CDR2 reads FQGTGA. This clone was recorded once. Authors' methods: From reference gene primer amplification, estimates of nucleated cell counts were derived. Data came from immunoSEQ multiplex PCR; TCRdb stores just in-frame clones and leaves some out. The V and J calls and clone size come from that table; D and trimming were worked out from the DNA. The data hold 200,000 to 250,000 clones, with roughly nine tenths observed a single time.

Input material: PBMCs or T cells enriched from blood (not recorded which). This rearrangement joins TRBV7-3 to TRBJ2-1, with 8 bases lining up with TRBD2. The clonotype originates from a woman in her fifties or sixties in a cohort exposed to, infected with or recovered from COVID-19 (not recorded which). The CDR3 reads CASSLGARGVNEQFF. The CDR3 coding sequence is TGTGCCAGCAGCTTAGGGGCGCGGGGGGTCAATGAGCAGTTCTTC.